Sequencing of this TCR beta chain was carried out in a study of vaccination and CD4 T cells after COVID-19. Turning to the study itself: The peptides that stimulated the cells were overlapping spike peptides from SARS-CoV-2, HCoV-NL63, HCoV-OC43 and HCoV-229E.

An Oncomine TCR Beta short-read assay was used to sequence the DNA from cultured CD4+ T cells. TCRdb re-called the PCR reads through MiXCR, storing one row per CDR3 protein. The sample holds around 3,700 distinct CDR3 sequences; roughly two fifths are singletons and the top ten take around 29%. This CDR3 has 13 residues. V lost 5 bases and J 3 bases, leaving 10 bases between the germline ends. Germline V gene data show CDR1 as SGHTA and CDR2 as FQGTGA. Specified treatment: roughly nine-day PBMC culture with coronavirus spike peptide pools or control peptides (ViraFEST assay). For ViraFEST, peptide pools expanded antigen-specific T cells, after which the TCRs were sequenced. About this clonotype: Its specificity is unknown.

The V gene is TRBV7-3, the J gene TRBJ1-1; D is unclear. This receptor was obtained from a human donor who had recovered from COVID-19. Sequencing was carried out using CD4+ T cells from blood, cultured in vitro. The CDR3 DNA is TGTGCCAGCAGCCCCCGACGGGACACTGAAGCTTTCTTT. Translated, it gives CASSPRRDTEAFF.